This TCR beta chain was recorded in a study of blood T cell repertoires in COVID-19. Study-level background: Italy, Spain and the United States were the sources of the convalescent and acute COVID-19 samples. In each case, the material was cDNA or gDNA derived from T cells, B-cell-depleted T cells, or PBMCs.

Original processing methods: Reference gene primer amplification yielded estimated nucleated cell counts. Profiling relied on immunoSEQ multiplex PCR, and the TCRdb table lists in-frame clones only, not all of them. The DNA was the basis for D and trimming; V, J and clone size are from that table. The data show around 26,000 clones, almost 95% seen once. In germline, CDR1 is SGHAT, CDR2 FQNNGV. The CDR3 extends over 15 amino acids. V lost 4 bases, J lost 6 bases, and 19 bases lay in between. The clonotype originates from a human donor in a cohort sampled during active COVID-19. Sequenced sample: peripheral blood. The chain joins TRBV11-2 to TRBJ2-7, with D perhaps matching TRBD2 (5 bases). The CDR3 DNA is TGTGCCAGCAGCTCCAGTTGGCGGGTGGCGGGCGAGCAGTACTTC. Encoded protein: CASSSSWRVAGEQYF.